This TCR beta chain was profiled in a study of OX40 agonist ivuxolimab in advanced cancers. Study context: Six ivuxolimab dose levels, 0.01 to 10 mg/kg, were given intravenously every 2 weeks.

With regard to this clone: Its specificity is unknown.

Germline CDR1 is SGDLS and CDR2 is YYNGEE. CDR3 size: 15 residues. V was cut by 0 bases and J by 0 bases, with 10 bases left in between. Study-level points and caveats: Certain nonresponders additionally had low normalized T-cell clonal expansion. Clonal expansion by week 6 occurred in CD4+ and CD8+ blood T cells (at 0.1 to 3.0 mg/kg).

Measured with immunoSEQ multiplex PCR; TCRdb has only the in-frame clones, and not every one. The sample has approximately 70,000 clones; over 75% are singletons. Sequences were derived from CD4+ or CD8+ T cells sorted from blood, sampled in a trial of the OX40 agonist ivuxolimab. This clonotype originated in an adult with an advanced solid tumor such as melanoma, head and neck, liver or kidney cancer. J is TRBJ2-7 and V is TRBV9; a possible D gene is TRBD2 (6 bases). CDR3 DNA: TGTGCCAGCAGCGTAGAGGCGGGACTCTCCTACGAGCAGTACTTC. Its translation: CASSVEAGLSYEQYF.